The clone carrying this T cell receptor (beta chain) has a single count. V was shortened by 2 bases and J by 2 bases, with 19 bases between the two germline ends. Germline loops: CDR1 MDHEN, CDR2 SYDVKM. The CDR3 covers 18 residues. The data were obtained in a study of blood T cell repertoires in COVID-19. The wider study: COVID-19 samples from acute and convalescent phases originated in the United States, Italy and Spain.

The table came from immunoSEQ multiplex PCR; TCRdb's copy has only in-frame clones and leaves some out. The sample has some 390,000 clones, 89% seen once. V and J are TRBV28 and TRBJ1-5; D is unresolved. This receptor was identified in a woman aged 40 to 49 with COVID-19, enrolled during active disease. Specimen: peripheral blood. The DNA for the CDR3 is TGTGCCAGCAGTTTACCCCATAGCCCCTTGTTTCGCAATCAGCCCCAGCATTTT. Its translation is CASSLPHSPLFRNQPQHF.